A single sample gave rise to the 4 T cell receptor beta chains below, sequenced in a study of blood T cell repertoires in COVID-19. Here immunoSEQ multiplex PCR was the method, and the copy in TCRdb shows in-frame clones only, minus some. The sample has 190,000 or so clones; around 85% are singletons. What was sequenced was peripheral blood. Receptors originate from a man over 45 who had recovered from COVID-19.

The chain links TRBV24-1 to TRBJ2-2, with 8 bases matching TRBD1. The V and J ends lost 5 bases and 3 bases, in that order; junction bases with no gene match: 1. Germline loops: CDR1 KGHDR, CDR2 SFDVKD. The CDR3 consists of 14 residues. CDR3 sequence: CATSAGQDTGELFF. The CDR3 bases are TGTGCCACCAGTGCGGGACAGGACACCGGGGAGCTGTTTTTT.

The gene calls are TRBV19 and TRBJ1-1; 7 bases are a match to TRBD1. J was trimmed by 0 bases and V by 7 bases; bases with no gene match: 14. Germline CDR1 reads LNHDA; CDR2 reads SQIVND (reference sequence). There are 17 residues in the CDR3. CDR3 in amino acids: CASTRGTGTALNTEAFF. The CDR3 DNA sequence: TGTGCCAGTACGAGGGGGACCGGGACAGCCTTGAACACTGAAGCTTTCTTT.

The CDR3 DNA reads as TGTGCCAGCAGCAAAGGTTGGCCAGGGAAGATTGGTTACGAGCAGTACTTC. Its protein is CASSKGWPGKIGYEQYF. The rearrangement uses TRBV21-1 and TRBJ2-7; the table's D call, TRBD1, has no DNA check behind it. TRBV21-1 is annotated as a pseudogene. The CDR3 extends over 17 amino acids.

This rearrangement joins TRBV7-3 to TRBJ2-7; D is undetermined. CDR1 and CDR2 from the germline V gene are SGHTA and FQGTGA. The V end was cut by 5 bases, the J end by 0 bases, with 14 bases between. The CDR3 is 15 residues long. CDR3 bases: TGTGCCAGCAGCCCAAACCGGGTCATCTCCTACGAGCAGTACTTC. This gives the protein CASSPNRVISYEQYF.